This T cell receptor beta chain was sequenced during a study of metastatic and nonmetastatic thyroid tumors. In the study overall: Samples came from malignant and benign thyroid patients, and repertoires were compared across blood and tumor or nodule tissue. Study findings and constraints: Significantly greater TCR beta diversity was reportedly found in malignant thyroid tumors than in benign nodules (in blood and tumor).

Before thyroid surgery, none of the patients had received any treatment. Authors' methods: Clinicopathological groups supplied CDR3 differences that were used to build a distant-metastasis classifier for papillary thyroid cancer. With MiXCR, TCRdb reprocessed the PCR reads. What appears here as the V and J calls and clone size reflects TCRdb's work, not the paper's. Of almost 15,000 clones detected, approximately 30% appear once; the ten largest clones hold about 52%. The J segment lost 4 bases and the V segment lost 8 bases, leaving 13 bases of the junction unmatched. Germline CDR1 reads LNHNV; CDR2 reads YYDKDF (reference sequence). The CDR3 sequence is 15 residues long. This clone is medium-sized by share. Its antigen is unknown.

The clonotype was recovered from a male donor with papillary thyroid cancer or a benign thyroid nodule (not recorded which). Some clones in this sample may be carry-over from other donors' samples. Sequences were obtained from tumor tissue. This sequence joins TRBV15 and TRBJ2-7; 8 nucleotides line up with TRBD1. This chain's CDR3 is CATGAPQGDIYEQYF. In DNA, the CDR3 is TGTGCCACCGGGGCCCCACAGGGGGACATATACGAGCAGTACTTC.